The T cell receptor beta chain under discussion was sequenced for a study of T-cell memory formation after mild COVID-19. Study-level findings and limits: CD4/CD8 balance characterized clones contracting day 15 to 85, and CD4+ skew characterized later expanders. Contracting CD4+ clones were located mainly in CM and EM, and CD8+ clones in EMRA.

MiXCR, run by TCRdb on the 5' RACE reads, gives a single entry per CDR3 protein. The table includes roughly 610,000 distinct CDR3 sequences, roughly a sixth detected once. In the case of this clonotype: Its target is not known.

The germline V gene has CDR1 SNHLY and CDR2 FYNNEI. The CDR3 has 14 amino acids. V shed 8 bases and J shed 2 bases, with 15 bases lying between them. The chain couples TRBV2 to TRBJ1-1; tentative D call: TRBD1 (6 bases). The source is an adult woman who had mild COVID-19 (a few samples of this study predate the infection). Cell type and time point are not known. The sequencing input was PBMCs or a T cell subset sorted from them (not recorded which). CDR3 in DNA: TGTGCCAGCGCAAGGGGGGTGATCAACACTGAAGCTTTCTTT. Translation gives CASARGVINTEAFF.